A selection of T cell receptor beta chains follows, all from one sample in a study of OX40 agonist ivuxolimab in advanced cancers. Profiled with immunoSEQ multiplex PCR; TCRdb holds only in-frame clones, not every one. The data contain 24,000 or so clones, 75% to 90% of them singletons. Sequencing was performed on CD4+ or CD8+ T cells sorted from blood, taken in a trial of the OX40 agonist ivuxolimab. These receptors originate from an adult with an advanced solid tumor such as melanoma, head and neck, liver or kidney cancer. Each CDR3 is given with its conserved first and last residue. D genes are given only for firm matches. Expanded clones are given a class, and other clones once, few, many or no size at all.

j_call | v_call | d_call | clone_size | cdr3_nt | cdr3_aa
TRBJ1-2 | TRBV7-6 | . | . | TGTGCCAGCAGCTTAGGACATCGGAACTATGGCTACACCTTC | CASSLGHRNYGYTF
TRBJ2-3 | TRBV10-3 | . | . | . | CAISTSGSGTDTQYF
TRBJ2-1 | TRBV7-3 | . | . | TGTGCCAGCAGCTGGGGCCTGAGTAACAGGCACAATGAGCAGTTCTTC | CASSWGLSNRHNEQFF
TRBJ2-7 | TRBV7-8 | . | once | TGTGCCAGCAGCTTAAGGTACGAGCAGTACTTC | CASSLRYEQYF
TRBJ1-2 | TRBV7-9 | TRBD1 | . | TGTGCCAGCAGCGAGGGACAGGCGAAAAACTATGGCTACACCTTC | CASSEGQAKNYGYTF
TRBJ1-1 | TRBV7-2 | . | . | TGTGCCAGCAGCTTTCAGCAGGGGACTGAAGCTTTCTTT | CASSFQQGTEAFF
TRBJ2-7 | TRBV27 | TRBD1 | . | TGTGCCAGCACCCCAGGGGGTAGGGGCGAGCAGTACTTC | CASTPGGRGEQYF
TRBJ2-1 | TRBV29-1 | . | . | TGCAGCGTCGTCACTGGTAGCGCTGTATCGGTGCAGTTCTTC | CSVVTGSAVSVQFF
TRBJ2-7 | TRBV18 | . | . | TGTGCCAGCTCCCTCTCTTTAGGAGTTGCGGTTCGCTACGAGCAGTACTTC | CASSLSLGVAVRYEQYF
TRBJ1-2 | TRBV7-9 | . | few | TGTGCCAGCAGCTTAGAAGCAGGGGTAGGCTACACCTTC | CASSLEAGVGYTF
TRBJ1-2 | TRBV30 | . | . | TGTGCCTGTACTCCTGACAGCTCTAACTATGGCTACACCTTC | CACTPDSSNYGYTF
TRBJ2-7 | TRBV18 | . | . | TGTGCCAGCTCACCACGGACGGGAAACTACGAGCAGTACTTC | CASSPRTGNYEQYF
TRBJ2-1 | TRBV7-2 | . | . | TGTGCCAGCAGCCTCTTGGAGGAACTTGAGCAGTTCTTC | CASSLLEELEQFF
TRBJ2-5 | TRBV7-2 | TRBD2 | . | TGTGCCAGCAGCCTTAGCGGGGGGGCCTTGGGAGAGACCCAGTACTTC | CASSLSGGALGETQYF
TRBJ2-7 | TRBV27 | TRBD2 | . | TGTGCCAGCAGTCCTCTGGGGTTAGCGGGAGTTCCCGGGTACGAGCAGTACTTC | CASSPLGLAGVPGYEQYF
TRBJ1-1 | TRBV7-9 | . | . | TGTGCCAGCAGCCCAACGGGCTCTGAAGCTTTCTTT | CASSPTGSEAFF